A selection of T cell receptor beta chains follows, all from one sample in a study of blood T cells in healthy people across ages. One entry per CDR3 protein results from TCRdb running MiXCR on the 5' RACE reads. This sample has roughly 860,000 distinct CDR3 sequences, with 62% found just once. Sequencing was carried out using blood. The receptors were sampled from a man aged 25 to 45 in good health. Both conserved end residues are part of each CDR3. The D gene is left open where the match is weak. Rows may omit the clone size; those that give it use once, few, many or a size class.

d_call	v_call	j_call	clone_size	cdr3_aa	cdr3_nt
NA	TRBV7-9	TRBJ2-1	NA	CASSSPGDTYNEQFF	TGTGCCAGCAGCTCCCCAGGGGATACCTACAATGAGCAGTTCTTC
NA	TRBV19	TRBJ2-5	NA	CASGMVGGQETQYF	TGTGCCAGTGGTATGGTGGGAGGACAAGAGACCCAGTACTTC
TRBD2	TRBV20-1	TRBJ2-5	NA	CSAREGGGQETQYF	TGCAGTGCTAGAGAGGGCGGGGGGCAAGAGACCCAGTACTTC
TRBD1	TRBV4-3	TRBJ1-2	NA	CAGSQADRGRTYGYTF	TGCGCCGGCAGCCAAGCTGACAGGGGGCGAACCTATGGCTACACCTTC
NA	TRBV19	TRBJ1-5	NA	CASSIAIRQPQHF	TGTGCCAGTAGTATCGCGATTAGACAGCCCCAGCATTTT
TRBD1	TRBV28	TRBJ2-3	few	CASSSPSTGGRADTQYF	TGTGCCAGCAGTTCTCCCTCGACAGGGGGCAGGGCAGATACGCAGTATTTT
TRBD1	TRBV27	TRBJ1-2	NA	CASSHTAGGTAGYTF	TGTGCCAGCAGCCACACTGCGGGGGGGACAGCTGGCTACACCTTC
NA	TRBV4-1	TRBJ2-7	few	CASSQVRDTNEQYF	TGCGCCAGCAGCCAAGTCAGGGATACGAACGAGCAGTACTTC
NA	TRBV27	TRBJ1-4	few	CASKTRTAVNVNEKLFF	TGTGCCAGCAAAACCCGGACAGCCGTCAACGTTAATGAAAAACTGTTTTTT
NA	TRBV6-2/TRBV6-3	TRBJ2-6	NA	CASTYSGAGANVLTF	TGTGCCAGCACCTATTCGGGGGCCGGGGCCAACGTCCTGACTTTC
TRBD1	TRBV9	TRBJ2-5	NA	CASSASTGQIQETQYF	TGTGCCAGCAGCGCGAGCACGGGACAGATCCAAGAGACCCAGTACTTC
NA	TRBV28	TRBJ1-2	NA	CASSSLGAYTF	TGTGCCAGCAGTTCCTTGGGGGCCTACACCTTC
TRBD2	TRBV9	TRBJ2-1	few	CASSVEGLAGPRNEQFF	TGTGCCAGCAGCGTAGAGGGACTAGCGGGGCCCCGGAATGAGCAGTTCTTC
TRBD1	TRBV29-1	TRBJ1-5	few	CSVAEGASNQPQHF	TGCAGCGTTGCCGAGGGGGCGAGCAATCAGCCCCAGCATTTT
NA	TRBV4-2	TRBJ2-4	NA	CASSQDLQVPIQYF	TGTGCCAGCAGCCAAGATTTGCAGGTCCCTATTCAGTACTTC
NA	TRBV10-3	TRBJ1-2	NA	CAISAPSGSLNYGYTF	TGTGCCATCAGTGCCCCTTCGGGGAGCCTTAACTATGGCTACACCTTC
TRBD2	TRBV7-9	TRBJ2-7	NA	CASSFEYGGSPCEQYF	TGTGCCAGCAGCTTTGAGTACGGCGGGAGCCCCTGCGAGCAGTACTTC
TRBD1	TRBV28	TRBJ2-1	NA	CASSPRDRGRDEQFF	TGTGCCAGCAGTCCTCGGGACAGGGGCAGGGATGAGCAGTTCTTC
TRBD2	TRBV27	TRBJ2-5	once	CASSGRLAGQETQYF	TGTGCCAGCAGTGGGAGACTAGCGGGGCAAGAGACCCAGTACTTC
NA	TRBV4-2	TRBJ2-4	NA	CASSQDVGRVEEYF	TGTGCCAGCAGCCAAGATGTCGGTAGGGTAGAGGAGTACTTC
TRBD1	TRBV7-2	TRBJ2-2	NA	CASSSTGENTGELFF	TGTGCCAGCAGCTCGACAGGGGAAAACACCGGGGAGCTGTTTTTT
NA	TRBV20-1	TRBJ1-2	NA	CSAGGAVNYGYTF	TGCAGTGCTGGGGGGGCGGTGAACTATGGCTACACCTTC
NA	TRBV5-1	TRBJ2-5	NA	CASSSGSGGAWETQYF	TGCGCCAGCAGCTCGGGATCGGGGGGCGCATGGGAGACCCAGTACTTC
NA	TRBV12-3/TRBV12-4	TRBJ2-5	few	CASSSLPAVEETQYF	TGTGCCAGCAGTTCCCTCCCGGCAGTCGAGGAGACCCAGTACTTC
NA	TRBV29-1	TRBJ1-2	NA	CSVGDRGYTF	TGCAGCGTGGGAGATAGGGGCTACACCTTC
TRBD1	TRBV4-3	TRBJ2-4	few	CASSLDLPDRAPGKNIQYF	TGCGCCAGCAGCCTAGACCTACCGGACAGGGCGCCAGGCAAAAACATTCAGTACTTC
NA	TRBV21-1	TRBJ1-5	NA	CASSKGRVYPPQHF	TGTGCCAGCAGCAAAGGCAGGGTCTATCCGCCCCAGCATTTT
TRBD1	TRBV20-1	TRBJ2-4	few	CSARPSHTGVGIQYF	TGCAGTGCTAGACCTTCCCATACAGGGGTTGGCATTCAGTACTTC
NA	TRBV3-1	TRBJ2-7	many	CASSQAGPYEQYF	TGTGCCAGCAGCCAAGCTGGTCCTTACGAGCAGTACTTC
NA	TRBV6-5	TRBJ2-4	NA	CASSSGTRSAKNIQYF	TGTGCCAGCAGTTCGGGGACCCGTTCGGCCAAAAACATTCAGTACTTC
NA	TRBV7-3	TRBJ2-3	NA	CASSLNLLDTQYF	TGTGCCAGCAGCTTAAACCTCCTAGATACGCAGTATTTT
NA	TRBV4-3	TRBJ1-2	NA	CASSQLKSSGYTF	TGCGCCAGCAGCCAACTCAAATCCTCTGGCTACACCTTC
NA	TRBV29-1	TRBJ1-2	few	CSVGRWGVGYTF	TGCAGCGTCGGCCGATGGGGTGTGGGCTACACCTTC
NA	TRBV5-1	TRBJ1-2	NA	CASSEGQGGSGYTF	TGCGCCAGCAGCGAGGGACAAGGAGGGTCTGGCTACACCTTC
TRBD1	TRBV20-1	TRBJ1-2	NA	CSARHHSPWTGALLGYTF	TGCAGTGCTAGACACCACTCTCCATGGACAGGGGCCTTACTTGGCTACACCTTC
TRBD1	TRBV11-1	TRBJ1-1	NA	CASSVDRGNTEAFF	TGTGCCAGCAGCGTGGACAGGGGGAACACTGAAGCTTTCTTT
TRBD2	TRBV9	TRBJ2-1	NA	CASSPRLAERNEQFF	TGTGCCAGCAGCCCCCGACTAGCGGAAAGGAATGAGCAGTTCTTC
NA	TRBV20-1	TRBJ2-1	NA	CSARGGPNEQFF	TGCAGTGCTAGAGGGGGGCCTAATGAGCAGTTCTTC
NA	TRBV5-6	TRBJ1-6	few	CASSLAGIYNSPLHF	TGTGCCAGCAGCTTGGCGGGGATCTATAATTCACCCCTCCACTTT
TRBD2	TRBV28	TRBJ2-3	NA	CASRQSGIDTDTQYF	TGTGCCAGCAGACAAAGCGGGATCGACACAGATACGCAGTATTTT
NA	TRBV5-5	TRBJ2-7	NA	CASSTGLRDYEQYF	TGTGCCAGCAGCACGGGACTGCGGGACTACGAGCAGTACTTC
NA	TRBV15	TRBJ2-3	NA	CATSSDRLSTDTQYF	TGTGCCACCAGCAGTGACAGACTTAGCACAGATACGCAGTATTTT
TRBD1	TRBV7-9	TRBJ1-2	many	CASSRDSYGYTF	TGTGCCAGCAGCCGGGACAGCTATGGCTACACCTTC
NA	TRBV29-1	TRBJ1-5	many	CSVGGGTDQPQHF	TGCAGCGTTGGGGGGGGAACAGATCAGCCCCAGCATTTT
TRBD2	TRBV12-3/TRBV12-4	TRBJ2-7	NA	CASSPIAGGPDEQYF	TGTGCCAGCAGCCCGATAGCGGGGGGGCCGGACGAGCAGTACTTC
TRBD2	TRBV7-2	TRBJ2-7	few	CASSLGQRGDSYEQYF	TGTGCCAGCAGCTTAGGCCAGCGGGGGGACTCCTACGAGCAGTACTTC
NA	TRBV5-1	TRBJ2-7	few	CASSFPAAPYEQYF	TGCGCCAGCAGCTTCCCAGCGGCCCCCTACGAGCAGTACTTC
NA	TRBV10-3	TRBJ2-4	few	CAIRLSPAGGLAKNIQYF	TGTGCCATCAGATTATCTCCGGCAGGGGGACTAGCCAAAAACATTCAGTACTTC
NA	TRBV5-1	TRBJ1-1	NA	CASRIIGENTEAFF	TGCGCCAGCAGGATAATAGGGGAGAACACTGAAGCTTTCTTT
NA	TRBV5-1	TRBJ1-2	once	CASSQLGYTF	TGCGCCAGCAGCCAGTTGGGCTACACCTTC